These 29 T cell receptor beta chains share one sample of origin, sequenced in a study of early T cells in non-severe SARS-CoV-2 infection. TCRdb re-called the 5' RACE reads through MiXCR, storing one row per CDR3 protein. This sample has fewer than 30,000 distinct CDR3 sequences, with approximately 4.5% found just once. Input material: whole blood. These receptors were obtained from an adult who was a healthcare worker with PCR-confirmed SARS-CoV-2 infection or an uninfected control (not recorded which).

This clonotype was counted a few times. V usage is TRBV6-5 and J usage is TRBJ2-3; 8 bases fit TRBD2. Germline loops: CDR1 MNHEY, CDR2 SVGAGI. V lost 5 bases and J lost 2; bases outside the gene matches: 6. The CDR3 consists of 15 residues. CDR3: CASSELAGPTDTQYF. CDR3 bases: TGTGCCAGCAGTGAGCTAGCGGGTCCCACAGATACGCAGTATTTT.

At least ten counts were recorded for this clonotype. CDR3 sequence (DNA): TGCGCCAGCAGCCAAGTCCCTAACTATGGCTACACCTTC. Translation: CASSQVPNYGYTF. V and J are TRBV4-1 and TRBJ1-2, with D unresolved. Per the germline V gene, CDR1 is MGHRA and CDR2 is YSYEKL. The CDR3 length is 13 residues. Trimming removed 1 base at V and 0 bases at J, with 3 bases between.

V gene TRBV7-2 combines with J gene TRBJ2-7; 11 nucleotides align to TRBD2. Germline-derived CDR1 and CDR2 are SGHTA and FQGNSA. The CDR3 loop spans 15 amino acids. Losses at the gene ends were 5 bases for V and 1 base for J; bases not matched to a gene: 4. The CDR3 region has the DNA TGTGCCAGCAGCCGGACTAGCGGGCTTTCCTACGAGCAGTACTTC. It encodes CASSRTSGLSYEQYF.

At least ten counts were recorded for this clonotype. CDR3 sequence (DNA): TGTGCCAGCAGCTTAAGACCACACAGGGACGGGGGCAAAAACACTGAAGCTTTCTTT. Its protein is CASSLRPHRDGGKNTEAFF. The V call is TRBV7-3, the J call TRBJ1-1, with a possible D match to TRBD1 (6 bases). V was trimmed by 1 base and J by 2 bases, leaving 23 bases between them. Germline V CDR1 and CDR2: SGHTA, FQGTGA. This CDR3 is built from 19 residues.

This clonotype was picked up many times. This chain connects TRBV24-1 to TRBJ2-1; 10 positions match TRBD1. CDR1 and CDR2 from the germline V gene are KGHDR and SFDVKD. The V segment lost 5 bases and the J segment 6 bases; nucleotides outside the gene matches: 12. The length of the CDR3 is 17 residues. CDR3 in DNA: TGTGCCACCAGTGCCGCTCGCAGGACAGGGGGGGGCAATGAGCAGTTCTTC. Protein sequence: CATSAARRTGGGNEQFF.

This clonotype was counted at least ten times. The chain is built from TRBV6-5 and TRBJ2-1, with D perhaps matching TRBD2 (6 bases). CDR1 and CDR2 (germline): MNHEY, SVGAGI. V was clipped by 5 bases and J by 10 bases, with 21 bases between them. CDR3 size: 15 residues. The CDR3 reads CASSRKPGSGGEQFF. In DNA, the CDR3 is TGTGCCAGCAGTCGAAAACCAGGCTCCGGGGGAGAGCAGTTCTTC.

This clonotype was counted many times. The rearrangement links TRBV12-3 or TRBV12-4 to TRBJ2-7; 9 bases agree with TRBD1. V dropped 7 bases and J dropped 2; count of bases not matched to a gene: 6. This CDR3 region has 14 residues. Here the CDR3 reads CASTAGTGPYEQYF. The CDR3 region has the DNA TGTGCCAGCACCGCCGGGACAGGGCCCTACGAGCAGTACTTC.

This clonotype was counted at least ten times. The chain links TRBV7-3 to TRBJ2-2; a weak D match, TRBD1 (6 bases). The germline V gene encodes CDR1 SGHTA and CDR2 FQGTGA. There are 14 residues in the CDR3. V was pared by 5 bases and J by 7 bases, with 14 bases between. The CDR3 loop reads CASSPNTGHGELFF. The CDR3 DNA follows: TGTGCCAGCAGCCCGAACACAGGGCACGGGGAGCTGTTTTTT.

The CDR3 DNA is TGTGCCAGCAGCCAAGGACTGTGGGAGGAGCAGTTCTTC. Translated: CASSQGLWEEQFF. J is TRBJ2-1 and V is TRBV3-1, with D tentatively TRBD2 (5 bases). Germline V lookup: CDR1 LGHDT, CDR2 YNNKEL (reference sequence). CDR3 length equals 13 residues. Trimming stripped 1 base from V and 10 bases from J, with 11 bases between.

The genes are TRBV29-1 and TRBJ2-1; D could derive from TRBD1 or TRBD2 (5 bases each). Per germline, CDR1 SQVTM and CDR2 ANQGSEA. The CDR3 totals 11 residues. Between the trimmed V and J ends, which lost 7 bases and 7 bases, there was a span of 11 bases. CDR3 amino acids: CSADWGNEQFF. DNA for the CDR3: TGCAGCGCCGACTGGGGGAATGAGCAGTTCTTC.

This clonotype has at least ten counts. The chain joins TRBV6-5 to TRBJ1-2, with D tentatively TRBD1 (5 bases). CDR1 and CDR2 (germline): MNHEY, SVGAGI. V was pared by 6 bases and J by 4 bases, with 18 bases between. This CDR3 contains 15 residues. The CDR3, as DNA: TGTGCCAGCAGAGGAACAGGACGTCTCCCCTATGGCTACACCTTC. It yields the protein CASRGTGRLPYGYTF.

This clonotype showed up many times. J is TRBJ1-1 and V is TRBV7-9, with 8 positions matching TRBD1. CDR1 SEHNR and CDR2 FQNEAQ come from the germline V gene (reference sequence). V shed 3 bases and J 7 bases; nucleotides not matched to a gene: 4. The CDR3 runs to 13 residues. CDR3 sequence reads: CASSFLDRGEAFF. The CDR3 nucleotides are TGTGCCAGCAGCTTCCTTGACAGGGGTGAAGCTTTCTTT.

Comment on this clonotype: Just one base apart from a much larger clone, this may be a read error. The V and J genes are TRBV6-6 and TRBJ2-7; a weak D match, TRBD1 (7 bases). The V end lost 8 bases, the J end lost 1 base, and 15 bases lay between the germline ends. Germline assignment: CDR1 MNHNY and CDR2 SVGAGI (reference sequence). This CDR3 has 14 amino acids. The CDR3 loop is CASCAQGGSYEQYF. In DNA, the CDR3 is TGTGCCAGCTGTGCCCAGGGGGGTTCCTACGAGCAGTACTTC.

V and J are TRBV3-1 and TRBJ2-7, with TRBD2 matching over 10 bases. Germline V gene lookup returns CDR1 LGHDT and CDR2 YNNKEL (reference sequence). This CDR3 region has 14 residues. The J segment lost 2 bases and the V segment lost 3 bases, leaving 1 base of the junction unmatched. CDR3 sequence: CASSHSGGTYEQYF. The CDR3 DNA reads as TGTGCCAGCAGCCATAGCGGGGGGACCTACGAGCAGTACTTC.

This clonotype has ten or more counts. The chain carries TRBV6-1 and TRBJ2-1; TRBD2 aligns across 13 bases. The CDR3 spans 15 residues. Germline-derived CDR1 and CDR2 are MNHNS and SASEGT. V was clipped by 6 bases and J by 2 bases; unmatched bases: 1. CDR3 DNA sequence: TGTGCCAGCAGCACTAGCGGGAGGGCCTACAATGAGCAGTTCTTC. It yields the protein CASSTSGRAYNEQFF.

This clonotype was observed at least ten times. The chain uses TRBV20-1 and TRBJ2-1; 10 positions agree with TRBD2. There are 17 residues in the CDR3. In germline, CDR1 is DFQATT, CDR2 SNEGSKA (reference sequence). The junction had 7 bases not matched to a gene; V was cut back by 0 bases and J by 2 bases. In DNA, the CDR3 is TGCAGTGCTAGAGAATTGGGGCTAGCGGGGGCCTACAATGAGCAGTTCTTC. Its translation is CSARELGLAGAYNEQFF.

At least ten counts were recorded for this clonotype. This rearrangement joins TRBV24-1 to TRBJ2-3; D possibly corresponds to TRBD2 (6 bases). The germline V gene has CDR1 KGHDR and CDR2 SFDVKD. This CDR3 has 17 amino acids. V lost 1 base and J 4 bases, leaving 17 bases between the germline ends. The DNA for the CDR3 is TGTGCCACCAGTGATTTTTTCAGGGAGGATGGTTCAGATACGCAGTATTTT. Protein sequence: CATSDFFREDGSDTQYF.

About this clonotype itself: This is likely a read error, given that the CDR3 carries no conserved phenylalanine or tryptophan at its end. The chain recombines TRBV7-9 with TRBJ1-2, with TRBD1 matching over 7 bases. V was clipped by 3 bases and J by 8 bases; unmatched bases: 9. The CDR3 loop spans 14 amino acids. Per germline, CDR1 SEHNR and CDR2 FQNEAQ (reference sequence). CDR3 DNA sequence: TGTGCCAGCAGCTTGGGATCGGGACAGCGGGGCTACACCCTC. Its protein product is CASSLGSGQRGYTL.

This clonotype was observed at least ten times. The CDR3 sequence is CASSQDLQHEQYF. CDR3 sequence (DNA): TGTGCCAGCAGCCAAGATCTGCAGCACGAGCAGTACTTC. The chain couples TRBV14 to TRBJ2-7; D remains ambiguous. CDR3 size: 13 residues. The germline V gene encodes CDR1 SGHDN and CDR2 FVKESK. V lost 0 bases, J lost 5 bases, and 8 bases lay in between.

This clonotype was detected ten times or more. The chain joins TRBV3-1 to TRBJ2-1; 10 nucleotides align to TRBD2. The germline CDR1 and CDR2 sequences are LGHDT and YNNKEL (reference sequence). V lost 3 bases, J lost 10 bases, and 9 bases stayed unmatched. The CDR3 contains 15 residues. The CDR3 is CASSQQAGGPWEQFF. The CDR3 DNA is TGTGCCAGCAGCCAGCAAGCGGGAGGGCCGTGGGAGCAGTTCTTC.

This clonotype was detected ten times or more. The chain links TRBV6-1 to TRBJ1-1, with D unclear. CDR3 length equals 13 residues. The germline CDR1 and CDR2 sequences are MNHNS and SASEGT. V gave up 6 bases and J gave up 1 base, with 9 bases separating them. This CDR3 reads CASREKGNTEAFF. The CDR3 nucleotides read TGTGCCAGCAGAGAAAAAGGGAACACTGAAGCTTTCTTT.

This clonotype was detected ten times or more. The chain employs TRBV10-3 and TRBJ2-3, with 9 bases matching TRBD2. In germline, CDR1 is ENHRY, CDR2 SYGVKD. The length of the CDR3 is 15 residues. The V gene end was trimmed by 3 bases and the J gene end by 3 bases; junction bases not matched to a gene: 4. CDR3 coding DNA: TGTGCCATCAGTGACCGGACTAGCGCGACAGATACGCAGTATTTT. Translated: CAISDRTSATDTQYF.

This clonotype has more than one count but fewer than ten. V usage is TRBV7-2 and J usage is TRBJ1-2; a possible D gene is TRBD1 (6 bases). This CDR3 comprises 14 residues. Trimming took 5 bases from V and 4 from J, leaving 14 bases between them. Germline lookup yields CDR1 SGHTA and CDR2 FQGNSA. The CDR3 region is CASSDRDTSYGYTF. The CDR3 DNA reads as TGTGCCAGCAGCGATAGGGACACTTCCTATGGCTACACCTTC.

This clonotype was observed many times. The chain has TRBV12-3 or TRBV12-4 and TRBJ2-4; D is perhaps TRBD2 (6 bases). V was cut by 2 bases and J by 9 bases, with 14 bases left in between. CDR3 length: 14 amino acids. CDR3 in DNA: TGTGCCAGCAGTTTACGCCCGGCGGGAAGCATTCAGTACTTC. Protein product: CASSLRPAGSIQYF.

This clonotype appeared many times. The J gene is TRBJ1-3, the V gene TRBV5-1, with a tentative D call TRBD1 (5 bases). The CDR3 is 15 amino acids. Germline loops: CDR1 SGHRS, CDR2 YFSETQ. Trimming left V 4 bases short and J 0 bases short, with 11 bases between. The CDR3 here is CASSQDTHSGNTIYF. The DNA for the CDR3 is TGCGCCAGCAGCCAGGACACCCACTCTGGAAACACCATATATTTT.

This clonotype showed up many times. The genes are TRBV11-2 and TRBJ2-1, with D possibly TRBD2 on 6 matching bases. Germline V gene sequence: CDR1 SGHAT, CDR2 FQNNGV. Trimming pared 5 bases from V and 7 bases from J, leaving 18 bases between. The CDR3 is 15 residues long. DNA of the CDR3: TGTGCCAGCAGCGAGGGAATTCGAGGGAGGAATGAGCAGTTCTTC. It yields the protein CASSEGIRGRNEQFF.

The J gene is TRBJ1-6, the V gene TRBV12-3 or TRBV12-4; possible D gene TRBD1, 5 bases. This CDR3 has 14 residues. The germline V and J ends were trimmed by 6 bases and 7 bases, with 13 bases remaining between them. The CDR3 DNA follows: TGTGCCAGCAGGGCCGGGACTGAGAATTCACCCCTCCACTTT. It codes for CASRAGTENSPLHF.

The rearrangement joins TRBV7-2 to TRBJ2-1; no clear D. This CDR3 comprises 13 residues. The germline gives CDR1 SGHTA, CDR2 FQGNSA. Between the trimmed V and J ends, which lost 6 bases and 5 bases, there was a span of 11 bases. CDR3 sequence (DNA): TGTGCCAGCAGTTCCCAGCCCCACAATGAGCAGTTCTTC. Amino acids: CASSSQPHNEQFF.

This clonotype was counted at least ten times. The chain uses TRBV7-2 and TRBJ2-3; 7 positions agree with TRBD2. Germline loops: CDR1 SGHTA, CDR2 FQGNSA. CDR3 length: 14 amino acids. Trimming removed 5 bases from V and 4 bases from J; junction bases left unmatched: 6. Here the CDR3 reads CASSRTRGPDTQYF. In nucleotides, the CDR3 is TGTGCCAGCAGCAGGACTAGAGGCCCAGATACGCAGTATTTT.